This record covers a single T cell receptor (beta chain). Its antigen remains unknown. This record comes from a study of early T cells in non-severe SARS-CoV-2 infection. This CDR3 spans 14 amino acids. The V end was cut by 4 bases, the J end by 7 bases, with 17 bases between. Germline-derived CDR1 and CDR2 are SGHRS and YFSETQ. Broader study findings: Lookups in VDJdb leaned toward anti-spike CD8 responses and missed private and CD4 specificities.

A single record per CDR3 protein comes from TCRdb applying MiXCR to the 5' RACE reads. In the table there are around 60,000 distinct CDR3 sequences, about 10% of which are singletons. The TCR comes from an adult who was a healthcare worker with PCR-confirmed SARS-CoV-2 infection or an uninfected control (not recorded which). Material: whole blood, obtained at baseline. This chain uses TRBV5-1 with TRBJ1-2, with D perhaps TRBD1 (5 bases). CDR3 protein: CASSMDIPLGGYTF. CDR3 sequence (DNA): TGCGCCAGCAGCATGGACATTCCTCTTGGTGGCTACACCTTC. Full variable domain (rest looked up from reference TRBV5-1 and TRBJ1-2): KAGVTQTPRYLIKTRGQQVTLSCSPISGHRSVSWYQQTPGQGLQFLFEYFSETQRNKGNFPGRFSGRQFSNSRSEMNVSTLELGDSALYLCASSMDIPLGGYTFGSGTRLTVV.